This is a list of T cell receptor beta chains from one sample in a study of beta chain features in type 1 diabetes. The method was immunoSEQ multiplex PCR; TCRdb's version includes in-frame clones alone and lacks a portion of them. The sample includes about 160,000 clones, 9% to 10% of them seen just once. The sequenced sample consisted of central memory CD4+ T cells from blood. These receptors all stem from a woman younger than 35 in good health. CDR3s include the opening cysteine and the closing phenylalanine or tryptophan. The order of the fields is V gene, J gene, clone size, D gene, CDR3 DNA, CDR3 protein. The D gene is left open where the match is weak. Size values are once, few and many counts, or a class for expanded clones, and some rows have none.

TRBV7-9,TRBJ1-4,.,.,TGTGCCAGCAGCCCCTCCCGGGGAAAACTGTTTTTT,CASSPSRGKLFF
TRBV10-3,TRBJ1-2,few,.,TGTGCCATCAGTGAAGGCGGAGCGAACTATGGCTACACCTTC,CAISEGGANYGYTF
TRBV5-6,TRBJ1-1,.,TRBD1,TGTGCCAGCAGCTTGTTTGTAGGGGACAGGGCCATACGTGAAGCTTTCTTT,CASSLFVGDRAIREAFF
TRBV25-1,TRBJ1-3,.,.,TGTGCCAGCAGGGGGCTTTACTCTGGAAACACCATATATTTT,CASRGLYSGNTIYF
TRBV6-5,TRBJ1-5,.,.,TGTGCCAGCAGGAAAAACAGGGAAAGCAATCAGCCCCAGCATTTT,CASRKNRESNQPQHF
TRBV6-1,TRBJ2-5,.,TRBD1,TGTGCCGTCCGGGACAGGGGAGCCGAGACCCAGTACTTC,CAVRDRGAETQYF
TRBV18,TRBJ2-1,.,.,TGTGCCAGCCTAACGGGGGACTCCTACAATGAGCAGTTCTTC,CASLTGDSYNEQFF
TRBV20-1,TRBJ2-7,.,.,TGCAGTGCTAGGGAGCGTGGCGAGCAGTACTTC,CSARERGEQYF
TRBV6-1,TRBJ1-5,few,.,TGTGCCAGCAGTGAAGATCGGTATCAGCCCCAGCATTTT,CASSEDRYQPQHF
TRBV29-1,TRBJ2-5,.,TRBD1,TGCAGCGTTGAACAGGGGGCGCCCGAGACCCAGTACTTC,CSVEQGAPETQYF
TRBV7-6,TRBJ2-2,.,TRBD1,TGTGCCAGCAGCCTCGGACAGGGCGGCCCCGGGGAGCTGTTTTTT,CASSLGQGGPGELFF
TRBV27,TRBJ1-4,few,TRBD1,TGTGCCAGCAGTTTAAGAGTCCGACAGGGTCTGAATGAAAAACTGTTTTTT,CASSLRVRQGLNEKLFF
TRBV14,TRBJ2-7,.,TRBD2,TGTGCCAGCAGCCGTTCTAGCGGTTTCTCCTACGAGCAGTACTTC,CASSRSSGFSYEQYF
TRBV7-2,TRBJ2-1,few,TRBD2,TGTGCCAGCAGCTTAGTGTGGCGGGGGGGCACAAATGAGCAGTTCTTC,CASSLVWRGGTNEQFF
TRBV5-4,TRBJ2-5,many,TRBD2,TGTGCCAGCAGGCCGGGGGGGCAGCAAGAGACCCAGTACTTC,CASRPGGQQETQYF
TRBV7-3,TRBJ2-3,once,TRBD1,TGTGCCAGCAGCAAAGGGACAGGGACAGATACGCAGTATTTT,CASSKGTGTDTQYF
TRBV19,TRBJ1-4,.,.,TGTGCCAGTAGCTCCCAGGACTATGAAAAACTGTTTTTT,CASSSQDYEKLFF
TRBV11-2,TRBJ1-1,.,.,TGTGCCAGCAGCCGACTTACTAAGAGGGACACTGAAGCTTTCTTT,CASSRLTKRDTEAFF
TRBV7-2,TRBJ1-1,.,.,TGTGCCAGCAGCTACACAGAAGCTTTCTTT,CASSYTEAFF
TRBV6-1,TRBJ1-2,.,.,TGTGCCAGCAGTCCTGTCCGAGGTGGCTACACCTTC,CASSPVRGGYTF
TRBV18,TRBJ2-7,few,.,TGTGCCAGCTCACCTGGGACATCTTCCTACGAGCAGTACTTC,CASSPGTSSYEQYF
TRBV5-1,TRBJ1-1,few,.,TGCGCCAGCTGGGGAGGTGGGAGGATGAACACTGAAGCTTTCTTT,CASWGGGRMNTEAFF
TRBV25-1,TRBJ2-2,.,TRBD2,TGTGCCAGCAGTGAAGGCGGGACTAGTGTCACCGGGGAGCTGTTTTTT,CASSEGGTSVTGELFF
TRBV9,TRBJ2-5,few,TRBD2,TGTGCCAGCAGCGCCGCTAGCGGGAGGGTGCAAGAGACCCAGTACTTC,CASSAASGRVQETQYF
TRBV2,TRBJ2-3,many,.,TGTGCCAGCAGTGGCACGGGGGGCAGAAATACGCAGTATTTT,CASSGTGGRNTQYF
TRBV11-2,TRBJ2-7,.,.,TGTGCCAGCAGCTTGGAAAGGGGCGAGCAGTACTTC,CASSLERGEQYF
TRBV29-1,TRBJ2-1,few,.,TGCAGCGGTGGGGGCACTCACAATGAGCAGTTCTTC,CSGGGTHNEQFF
TRBV5-4,TRBJ2-2,.,.,TGTGCCAGCAGCTCGGGACAACTCGCGAACACCGGGGAGCTGTTTTTT,CASSSGQLANTGELFF
TRBV15,TRBJ1-5,.,TRBD1,TGTGCCACCAGCAGAGATCATCCAGGGGGGAGCAATCAGCCCCAGCATTTT,CATSRDHPGGSNQPQHF
TRBV6-5,TRBJ2-5,few,TRBD1,TGTGCCAGCAGCAGGCCGGGACAGATACAAGAGACCCAGTACTTC,CASSRPGQIQETQYF
TRBV30,TRBJ1-1,.,.,TGTGCCTGGAGTCCCCCCGTCAGGGCCACTGAAGCTTTCTTT,CAWSPPVRATEAFF
TRBV25-1,TRBJ1-1,few,.,TGTGCCAGCAGTGAAATCCAGGGGCCCACTGAAGCTTTCTTT,CASSEIQGPTEAFF
TRBV5-4,TRBJ2-7,few,.,TGTGCCAGCAGCCCGAGTACTGGACTTTACGAGCAGTACTTC,CASSPSTGLYEQYF
TRBV7-6,TRBJ2-2,few,.,TGTGCCAGCAGCTTGAGTCCAGGGGCGAACACCGGGGAGCTGTTTTTT,CASSLSPGANTGELFF
TRBV5-1,TRBJ2-3,few,TRBD1,TGCGCCAGCAGCTTGACGCGGACAGGGGGCGATGGTGCAGATACGCAGTATTTT,CASSLTRTGGDGADTQYF
TRBV28,TRBJ2-7,few,.,TGTGCCAGCAGTTTACAGGGATACGAGCAGTACTTC,CASSLQGYEQYF
TRBV30,TRBJ2-5,.,.,TGTGCCTGGAGTAGTGGGGCGTTGACCCAGTACTTC,CAWSSGALTQYF
TRBV7-2,TRBJ1-1,.,.,TGTGCCAGCAGCTCTCAAGGAAGGGGGACTGAAGCTTTCTTT,CASSSQGRGTEAFF
TRBV2,TRBJ2-5,.,TRBD2,TGTGCCAGCAGTGGGACTAGCGGGAGCGGGGAGACCCAGTACTTC,CASSGTSGSGETQYF
TRBV5-1,TRBJ2-5,.,.,TGCGCCAGCAGGATGGACTACAGCCAAGAGACCCAGTACTTC,CASRMDYSQETQYF
TRBV30,TRBJ2-7,.,TRBD1,TGTGCCTGGAGAAGGGAGAACAGGGGATACGAGCAGTACTTC,CAWRRENRGYEQYF
TRBV7-2,TRBJ1-2,.,.,TGTGCCAGCAGCTTCAATGCAGGGGATGGCTACACCTTC,CASSFNAGDGYTF
TRBV7-2,TRBJ1-6,.,.,TGTGCCAGCAGCTTAGCAGGTCGGGGTCTTACCAAAGTTTCACCCCTCCACTTT,CASSLAGRGLTKVSPLHF
TRBV11-2,TRBJ1-1,few,.,TGTGCCAGCAGCTTAGAAAACCGAGTTAACACTGAAGCTTTCTTT,CASSLENRVNTEAFF
TRBV5-1,TRBJ1-1,.,.,TGCGCCAGCAGCTTGGCCGGGGGGGCGTACACTGAAGCTTTCTTT,CASSLAGGAYTEAFF
TRBV7-6,TRBJ2-1,few,TRBD1,TGTGCCAGCAGCTTCGTGACCCCGGGACAGGGAAACAATGAGCAGTTCTTC,CASSFVTPGQGNNEQFF
TRBV6-5,TRBJ2-1,few,TRBD2,TGTGCCAGCAGACCCCGTAGCGGGGGCCGCAATGAGCAGTTCTTC,CASRPRSGGRNEQFF
TRBV5-8,TRBJ2-2,.,TRBD2,TGTGCCAGCAGCTTCAGCGGGGGTCCGAACACCGGGGAGCTGTTTTTT,CASSFSGGPNTGELFF
TRBV29-1,TRBJ2-5,few,TRBD1,TGCAGCGTTGAAAGGGGTCCGGCAGGGGGCAGGGAGACCCAGTACTTC,CSVERGPAGGRETQYF
TRBV6-6,TRBJ1-1,.,.,TGTGCCAGCAGTTGGGGGGTTACTGAAGCTTTCTTT,CASSWGVTEAFF
TRBV5-1,TRBJ1-2,.,.,TGCGCCAGCAGCTTGGGGGACATCTATAACTATGGCTACACCTTC,CASSLGDIYNYGYTF
TRBV4-3,TRBJ1-2,.,TRBD1,TGCGCCAGCAGCCAAGGGACAGGAAAGTATGGCTACACCTTC,CASSQGTGKYGYTF
TRBV18,TRBJ2-1,.,TRBD2,TGTGCCAGCTCACCAAGACTAGCGGATGAGCAGTTCTTC,CASSPRLADEQFF